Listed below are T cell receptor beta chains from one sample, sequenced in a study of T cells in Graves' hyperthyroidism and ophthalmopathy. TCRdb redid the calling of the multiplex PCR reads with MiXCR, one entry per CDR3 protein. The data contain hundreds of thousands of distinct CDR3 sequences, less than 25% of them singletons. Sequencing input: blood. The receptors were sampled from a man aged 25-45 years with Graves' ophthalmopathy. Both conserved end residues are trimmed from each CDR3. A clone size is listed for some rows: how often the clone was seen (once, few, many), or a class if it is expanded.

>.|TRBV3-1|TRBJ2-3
ASSHSRDQTRAQY
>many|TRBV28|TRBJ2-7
ASNDRAGNHEQY
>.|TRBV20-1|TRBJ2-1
SASRGPVYNEQF
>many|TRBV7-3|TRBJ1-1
ASSSGGGEAF
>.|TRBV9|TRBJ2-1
ASSVALKGGNEQF
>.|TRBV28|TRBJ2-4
ASRPGLAKNIQY
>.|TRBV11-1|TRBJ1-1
ASSWGVGLNTEAF
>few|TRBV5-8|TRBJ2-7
ASSARQGANEQY
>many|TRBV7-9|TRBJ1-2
ASSSQGESYGYT
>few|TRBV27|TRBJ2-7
ASSPKGGFVLGGSTYEQY
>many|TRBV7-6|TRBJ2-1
ASSLVRGVAGLNEQF
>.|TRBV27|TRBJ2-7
ASSLFGDRLTYEQY
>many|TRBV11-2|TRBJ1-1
ASSSTTGVRTEAF
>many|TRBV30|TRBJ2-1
AWSGLAGDNEQF
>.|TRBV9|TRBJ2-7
ASSTGDRGLSEQY
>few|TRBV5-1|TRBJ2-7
ASSLGSVPNEQY
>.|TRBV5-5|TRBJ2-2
ASSFRTSYTGELF
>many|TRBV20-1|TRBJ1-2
SARDLIRDTNYGYT
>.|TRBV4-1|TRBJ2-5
ASSQDSQWPGTQY
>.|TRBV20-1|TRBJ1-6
SAGTVNNSPLH
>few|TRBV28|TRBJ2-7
ASSSPGHAYEQY